The 8 T cell receptor beta chains given below trace back to one sample, sequenced in a study of CD8 T cells in ankylosing spondylitis. One entry per CDR3 protein, called by TCRdb with MiXCR from the 5' RACE reads. The sample shows about 40,000 distinct CDR3 sequences, approximately 15% of them seen only once. Sequenced input: blood. These receptors originate from a male donor with ankylosing spondylitis or in good health (not recorded which).

The V and J genes are TRBV5-1 and TRBJ2-1; no clear D. This CDR3 contains 14 residues. CDR1 and CDR2 from the germline V gene are SGHRS and YFSETQ. V was shortened by 0 bases and J by 3 bases, with 7 bases between the two germline ends. CDR3 sequence (DNA): TGCGCCAGCAGCTTGGGCGGTGACTACAATGAGCAGTTCTTC. Its protein is CASSLGGDYNEQFF. Variable domain in full (rest from reference TRBV5-1 and TRBJ2-1): KAGVTQTPRYLIKTRGQQVTLSCSPISGHRSVSWYQQTPGQGLQFLFEYFSETQRNKGNFPGRFSGRQFSNSRSEMNVSTLELGDSALYLCASSLGGDYNEQFFGPGTRLTVL.

This clonotype showed up just a few times. The chain uses TRBV4-2 and TRBJ2-2; D unclear. Per the germline V gene, CDR1 is LGHNA and CDR2 is YNFKEQ. This CDR3 is 14 amino acids long. Between the trimmed V and J ends, which lost 1 base and 5 bases, there was a span of 8 bases. CDR3 nucleotides: TGTGCCAGCAGCCAAGGAAGGGTAACCGGGGAGCTGTTTTTT. It yields the protein CASSQGRVTGELFF.

This clonotype was detected only a few times. The chain couples TRBV7-2 to TRBJ2-1; the D is unclear. Germline V lookup: CDR1 SGHTA, CDR2 FQGNSA. The CDR3 runs 18 residues. The V gene lost 1 base and the J gene lost 0 bases, with 16 bases spanning the gap. The CDR3 DNA reads as TGTGCCAGCAGCTTAGTAGATTCGGTACGGCTCTCCTACAATGAGCAGTTCTTC. The encoded protein is CASSLVDSVRLSYNEQFF.

Only a few counts were recorded for this clonotype. The chain uses TRBV28 and TRBJ1-3; 11 nucleotides agree with TRBD1. The J segment lost 0 bases and the V segment lost 8 bases, leaving 6 bases of the junction unmatched. The CDR3 has 16 amino acids. CDR1 MDHEN and CDR2 SYDVKM come from the germline V gene. The CDR3 nucleotides are TGTGCCAGCGCCGGACAGGGGGCCTTCTCTGGAAACACCATATATTTT. Protein product: CASAGQGAFSGNTIYF.

This clonotype has just a few counts. Its ends do not fully match the called genes, so a read error is possible. This rearrangement joins TRBV20-1 to TRBJ2-3; 7 nucleotides agree with TRBD2. Germline CDR1 reads DFQATT; CDR2 reads SNEGSKA (reference sequence). This CDR3 region has 11 residues. In DNA form, the CDR3 reads TGCAGTACTAGCGGCACAGATACGCAGTATTTT. This translates into CSTSGTDTQYF.

The J gene is TRBJ2-4, the V gene TRBV5-5; D may be TRBD2 (6 bases). CDR1 and CDR2 from the germline V gene are SGHKS and YYEKEE (reference sequence). This CDR3 spans 15 amino acids. Trimming cost V 4 bases and J 7 bases, with 18 bases left between them. CDR3 sequence: CASSHGGARENIQYF. The CDR3 bases are TGTGCCAGCAGCCATGGCGGGGCTCGGGAGAACATTCAGTACTTC.

This clonotype appeared a few times. The rearrangement links TRBV6-5 to TRBJ1-3, with a tentative D call TRBD1 (5 bases). CDR3 length: 15 amino acids. CDR1 MNHEY and CDR2 SVGAGI come from the germline V gene. Trimming cost V 2 bases and J 0 bases, with 8 bases left between them. The CDR3 is CASSYGGSSGNTIYF. The CDR3 DNA reads as TGTGCCAGCAGTTACGGGGGAAGCTCTGGAAACACCATATATTTT.

This clonotype turned up a few times. This rearrangement joins TRBV5-6 to TRBJ2-5; the D is unclear. The CDR3 length is 16 residues. CDR1 is SGHDT and CDR2 is YYEEEE in the germline V gene. The V end lost 1 base, the J end lost 1 base, and 14 bases lay between the germline ends. The CDR3 loop is CASSLRVSLSQETQYF. The CDR3 bases are TGTGCCAGCAGCTTGAGGGTCAGCCTGAGCCAAGAGACCCAGTACTTC.